The present TCR beta chain was sequenced within a study of T cells expressing NK-cell markers. TCRdb re-called the 5' RACE reads, yielding one record per CDR3 amino acid sequence without DNA. The sample holds about 410,000 distinct CDR3 sequences. The germline gives CDR1 SGHRS, CDR2 YFSETQ. This CDR3 is built from 14 residues. Material for sequencing was blood T cells: a sorted CD56 or NKG2C T cell subset, CD4+ or CD8+ T cells, or bulk PBMC T cells (not recorded which). The chain combines TRBV5-1 with TRBJ2-5; TCRdb designates TRBD2, a call that cannot be tested without DNA. This TCR derives from a woman aged 45-65 years in good health. The CDR3 reads CASGAGGPPETQYF.